This T cell receptor (beta chain) was recovered during a study of OX40 agonist ivuxolimab in advanced cancers. About the study: The patients received agonistic anti-OX40 (CD134) antibody ivuxolimab. Patients received intravenous ivuxolimab every 2 weeks at 0.01 to 10 mg/kg. Patients achieving partial responses numbered three: one hepatocellular carcinoma case and two cutaneous melanoma cases.

Clones were read by immunoSEQ multiplex PCR, and TCRdb kept only the in-frame ones, dropping some. Here the sample spans some 86,000 clones, 70% to 90% being singletons. In this sample, this clone turned up once. Antigen specificity is unknown. CDR1 and CDR2 (germline): SGDLS, YYNGEE. V lost 2 bases, J lost 3 bases, and 9 bases lay in between. This CDR3 has 14 amino acids. Study-level results: At 0.1 to 3.0 mg/kg and by week 6, clonal expansion occurred in CD4+ and CD8+ blood T cells.

The material was CD4+ or CD8+ T cells sorted from blood, obtained in a trial of the OX40 agonist ivuxolimab. V and J are TRBV9 and TRBJ2-1; D is undetermined. The clonotype was recovered from an adult with an advanced solid tumor such as melanoma, head and neck, liver or kidney cancer. The CDR3 spells CASSVRNDYNEQFF. The CDR3 DNA reads as TGTGCCAGCAGCGTCCGGAATGACTACAATGAGCAGTTCTTC.